These T cell receptor beta chains were read from a single sample in a study of T cells in Graves' hyperthyroidism and ophthalmopathy. TCRdb used MiXCR to reprocess the multiplex PCR reads, holding one entry per CDR3 protein. The sample shows about 200,000 distinct CDR3 sequences, around 18% of them seen only once. Material: blood. The receptors derive from a man in his forties with Graves' hyperthyroidism. Both conserved end residues are part of each CDR3. The D gene is left open where the match is weak. Rows may omit the clone size; those that give it use once, few, many or a size class.

j_call v_call d_call clone_size cdr3_nt cdr3_aa
TRBJ1-1 TRBV7-2 - many TGTGCCAGCAGCCACGGGACGGTGAACACTGAAGCTTTCTTT CASSHGTVNTEAFF
TRBJ1-5 TRBV10-3 TRBD1 many TGTGCCAGCGCGGGGGCAGGGGGTCAGCCCCAGCATTTT CASAGAGGQPQHF
TRBJ1-1 TRBV6-1 - few TGTGCCAGCGGTAGGGGTAGCACTGAAGCTTTCTTT CASGRGSTEAFF
TRBJ1-5 TRBV18 - few TGTGCCAGCTCAAAGACAGGCTATAGCAATCAGCCCCAGCATTTT CASSKTGYSNQPQHF
TRBJ2-3 TRBV7-3 - - TGTGCCAGCAGCTTTATAGCCAGCACAGATACGCAGTATTTT CASSFIASTDTQYF
TRBJ1-5 TRBV28 TRBD1 many TGTGCCAGCAGGCCCCGGGACAGGGGATATAGCAATCAGCCCCAGCATTTT CASRPRDRGYSNQPQHF
TRBJ2-3 TRBV7-3 TRBD2 - TGTGCCAGCAGCCCTACGACTAGCGGAGAAACAGATACGCAGTATTTT CASSPTTSGETDTQYF
TRBJ1-2 TRBV20-1 TRBD1 many TGCAGTGCTAGAGATTCCGACAGGGCGGGCTATGGCTACACCTTC CSARDSDRAGYGYTF
TRBJ1-6 TRBV28 - many TGTGCCAGCAGTTTATTGTCCGGGACCAATTCACCCCTCCACTTT CASSLLSGTNSPLHF
TRBJ1-6 TRBV20-1 - - TGCAGTGCTAGTTCGGAAAATAGTTCACCCCTCCACTTT CSASSENSSPLHF